These 20 T cell receptor beta chains were sequenced from one sample in a study of CD4 T cells in relation to SARS-CoV-2 and coronaviruses. These receptors' targets are unknown. Profiled with immunoSEQ multiplex PCR; TCRdb holds only in-frame clones, not every one. The top ten clones hold 6.6% of a sample with about 36,000 clones, about 79% of them seen once. The sample taken for sequencing was naive CD4+ T cells from PBMCs, cultured in vitro. As for subset: naive CD4+ T cells isolated by negative enrichment. The receptors were sampled from an adult with COVID-19.

V and J are TRBV3-1 (or the pseudogene TRBV3-2) and TRBJ2-7, with D tentatively TRBD2 (6 bases). The germline V and J ends were trimmed by 2 bases and 1 base, with 15 bases remaining between them. CDR1 is LGHDT and CDR2 is YNNKEL in the germline V gene (reference sequence). The length of the CDR3 is 16 residues. The CDR3 loop is CASSQTSRRSSYEQYF. In nucleotides, the CDR3 is TGTGCCAGCAGCCAAACTAGCCGCAGGAGTTCCTACGAGCAGTACTTC.

This rearrangement joins TRBV28 to TRBJ1-4; D is possibly TRBD1 (5 bases). In germline, CDR1 is MDHEN, CDR2 SYDVKM. The ends were cut back, 2 bases at V and 4 bases at J, with 11 bases in the middle. The CDR3 contains 15 residues. The CDR3 region has the DNA TGTGCCAGCAGTTTAGGCGGGGGAGTTAATGAAAAACTGTTTTTT. Its protein is CASSLGGGVNEKLFF. The variable domain in full, completed from reference TRBV28 and TRBJ1-4, reads DVKVTQSSRYLVKRTGEKVFLECVQDMDHENMFWYRQDPGLGLRLIYFSYDVKMKEKGDIPEGYSVSREKKERFSLILESASTNQTSMYLCASSLGGGVNEKLFFGSGTQLSVL.

The V and J genes are TRBV9 and TRBJ2-3, with 7 bases aligning to TRBD2. The CDR3 sequence is 15 residues long. The germline gives CDR1 SGDLS, CDR2 YYNGEE. Unmatched junction bases numbered 10, after V lost 4 bases and J lost 5 bases. Here the CDR3 DNA reads TGTGCCAGCAGCTCGGGTACGGGAGGAATAGATACGCAGTATTTT. It specifies CASSSGTGGIDTQYF.

This chain uses TRBV4-1 with TRBJ2-3, with 12 positions matching TRBD2. The CDR3 loop spans 17 amino acids. J gave up 2 bases and V 5 bases, and 8 bases lay outside the gene matches. Germline assignment: CDR1 MGHRA and CDR2 YSYEKL. CDR3 in amino acids: CASSFLRLAGVTDTQYF. CDR3 DNA: TGCGCCAGCAGCTTCCTACGACTAGCGGGGGTCACAGATACGCAGTATTTT.

This chain uses TRBV2 with TRBJ2-5, with 7 bases matching TRBD1. The CDR3 sequence is 13 residues long. The V gene's germline CDR1 is SNHLY and CDR2 FYNNEI. V shed 5 bases, J shed 2 bases, and the junction held 2 bases outside the gene matches. Here the CDR3 reads CASSTGQQETQYF. The CDR3 DNA follows: TGTGCCAGCAGTACGGGACAGCAAGAGACCCAGTACTTC.

The chain couples TRBV7-9 to TRBJ1-1, with a possible D match to TRBD1 (5 bases). The CDR3 covers 15 residues. Trimming removed 3 bases at V and 2 bases at J, with 13 bases between. The germline V gene encodes CDR1 SEHNR and CDR2 FQNEAQ (reference sequence). CDR3 sequence (DNA): TGTGCCAGCAGCTTCCAGGGACCTTTTAACACTGAAGCTTTCTTT. This translates into CASSFQGPFNTEAFF.

This clone occurred once. V gene TRBV7-8 combines with J gene TRBJ2-2; possibly TRBD1 for D (5 bases). CDR1 SGHVS and CDR2 FQNEAQ come from the germline V gene. Trimming stripped 5 bases from V and 6 bases from J, with 13 bases between. CDR3 length equals 14 residues. CDR3 sequence: CASSPKTVPGELFF. CDR3 sequence (DNA): TGTGCCAGCAGCCCTAAGACAGTTCCCGGGGAGCTGTTTTTT. Together with reference TRBV7-8 and TRBJ2-2, the CDR3 gives the full variable domain: GAGVSQSPRYKVAKRGQDVALRCDPISGHVSLFWYQQALGQGPEFLTYFQNEAQLDKSGLPSDRFFAERPEGSVSTLKIQRTQQEDSAVYLCASSPKTVPGELFFGEGSRLTVL.

The sample holds a few counts of this clone. The CDR3 coding sequence is TGTGCCAGCAGTGAAAGTGCTTGGTACAGCGCCAATCAGCCCCAGCATTTT. It specifies CASSESAWYSANQPQHF. V usage is TRBV6-1 and J usage is TRBJ1-5; D is ambiguous. The germline CDR1 and CDR2 sequences are MNHNS and SASEGT. The CDR3 runs to 17 residues. Trimming took off 2 bases at V and 3 bases at J, with 17 bases between the two ends.

This clone was seen a few times. The V call is TRBV6-5, the J call TRBJ2-2; D is possibly TRBD1 (6 bases). The V end was cut by 6 bases, the J end by 0 bases, with 11 bases between. The CDR3 contains 15 residues. From germline, CDR1 is MNHEY and CDR2 SVGAGI. CDR3 coding DNA: TGTGCCAGCAGCCAGGACAGCGCGAACACCGGGGAGCTGTTTTTT. Translated, it gives CASSQDSANTGELFF.

CDR3 bases: TGTGCCTGGACCCGTGTGGGAGCGGGAGGGCCGGGCGGGGAGCTGTTTTTT. Protein: CAWTRVGAGGPGGELFF. The chain carries TRBV30 and TRBJ2-2; 10 nucleotides agree with TRBD2. Germline assignment: CDR1 GTSNPN and CDR2 SVGIG (reference sequence). V lost 4 bases and J lost 7; bases outside the gene matches: 15. The CDR3 is made up of 17 amino acids.

The chain couples TRBV27 to TRBJ2-7; 7 bases are a match to TRBD1. V gave up 6 bases and J gave up 7 bases; unmatched junction bases: 9. CDR3 size: 13 residues. Germline V gene data show CDR1 as MNHEY and CDR2 as SMNVEV (reference sequence). This chain's CDR3 is CASSLGQLMEQYF. CDR3 in DNA: TGTGCCAGCAGCCTGGGACAGCTTATGGAGCAGTACTTC.

The chain has TRBV27 and TRBJ2-4; D remains ambiguous. The CDR3 totals 15 residues. CDR1 MNHEY and CDR2 SMNVEV come from the germline V gene (reference sequence). Trimming cost V 1 base and J 4 bases, with 11 bases left between them. Here the CDR3 DNA reads TGTGCCAGCAGTTTATTGCCGGAATCTAAAAACATTCAGTACTTC. This encodes CASSLLPESKNIQYF.

J is TRBJ2-7 and V is TRBV6-2 or TRBV6-3; 7 bases are shared with TRBD2. Germline trimming cut 2 bases from V and 2 bases from J; bases unmatched to any gene: 6. The germline gives CDR1 MNHEY, CDR2 SVGEGT. This CDR3 contains 15 residues. The CDR3 loop is CASSYRGTTPYEQYF. The CDR3 bases are TGTGCCAGCAGTTACAGAGGGACTACCCCCTACGAGCAGTACTTC.

This clone was seen only a few times. The chain recombines TRBV19 with TRBJ2-1, with 7 bases identical to TRBD1. CDR3 length: 14 residues. V lost 5 bases, J lost 6 bases, and 7 bases stayed unmatched. Germline V lookup: CDR1 LNHDA, CDR2 SQIVND (reference sequence). The CDR3: CASSRIGDSNEQFF. Here the CDR3 DNA reads TGTGCCAGTAGTCGAATTGGGGACAGCAATGAGCAGTTCTTC.

This clone has just one count. The chain combines TRBV2 with TRBJ2-7, with 8 bases lining up with TRBD1. The CDR3 is 13 amino acids. From germline, CDR1 is SNHLY and CDR2 FYNNEI. The V gene end was trimmed by 6 bases and the J gene end by 4 bases; junction bases not matched to a gene: 5. CDR3 region: CASRADREYEQYF. CDR3 sequence (DNA): TGTGCCAGCAGGGCGGACAGGGAATACGAGCAGTACTTC.

In its sample, this clone was seen a few times. The genes are TRBV6-5 and TRBJ1-4; no firm D call. This CDR3 is 13 amino acids long. In germline, CDR1 is MNHEY, CDR2 SVGAGI. Trimming cost V 7 bases and J 6 bases, with 12 bases left between them. The CDR3 DNA follows: TGTGCCAGCACCCCCGAGGGCCATGAAAAACTGTTTTTT. Its translation is CASTPEGHEKLFF.

The genes are TRBV29-1 and TRBJ2-3, with no clear D. Trimming left V 4 bases short and J 5 bases short, with 13 bases between. The CDR3 runs 13 residues. Germline V lookup: CDR1 SQVTM, CDR2 ANQGSEA. The CDR3 sequence is CSVGLGSIDTQYF. In nucleotides, the CDR3 is TGCAGCGTTGGATTGGGATCAATAGATACGCAGTATTTT.

This chain joins TRBV28 and TRBJ2-3; TRBD1 or TRBD2 may be the D gene (7 bases each). The CDR3 length is 15 residues. V was shortened by 6 bases and J by 4 bases, with 17 bases between the two germline ends. Germline V CDR1 and CDR2: MDHEN, SYDVKM. The CDR3 reads CASRRGGGSADTQYF. In DNA, the CDR3 is TGTGCCAGCAGGCGGGGAGGGGGCTCCGCAGATACGCAGTATTTT.

The chain uses TRBV18 and TRBJ2-5; D is unclear. From germline, CDR1 is KGHSH and CDR2 LQKENI. CDR3 length: 17 residues. V was pared by 7 bases and J by 0 bases, with 21 bases between. This CDR3 reads CASFRFANLRYQETQYF. The CDR3, as DNA: TGTGCCAGCTTCAGGTTCGCCAACCTCAGGTACCAAGAGACCCAGTACTTC.

V and J are TRBV5-4 and TRBJ2-5, with TRBD2 as a possible D gene (5 bases). Per the germline V gene, CDR1 is SGHNT and CDR2 is YYREEE (reference sequence). V was shortened by 4 bases and J by 3 bases, with 10 bases between the two germline ends. The CDR3 covers 13 residues. The CDR3 sequence: CASSVNGEETQYF. In DNA form, the CDR3 reads TGTGCCAGCAGCGTCAACGGGGAAGAGACCCAGTACTTC.